Listed here is a single T cell receptor beta chain. Its antigen is unknown. TCRB transcripts that were expressed got sequenced, as all of the isolated RNA had been reverse transcribed. The data were produced by immunoSEQ multiplex PCR, yet TCRdb's version contains in-frame clones alone and is incomplete. The sample gives roughly 340,000 clones, roughly 12% of which show up once; over 0.008% is in the top ten. All sorted populations exceeded 95% purity. These data come from a study of beta chain features in type 1 diabetes. The germline V gene encodes CDR1 SEHNR and CDR2 FQNEAQ (reference sequence). V was trimmed by 6 bases and J by 1 base, leaving 16 bases between them. The CDR3 loop spans 15 amino acids. The study, taken as a whole, reports: The question of HLA type influencing TCRB rearrangement was one that remained unresolved here. Naive, central memory and Treg TCRB repertoires appeared more alike in patients than in healthy donors. Insertions at VDJ junctions were less frequent in type 1 diabetes patients. These patients also deleted more nucleotides at the same junctions. The study found moderately but significantly shorter TCRB CDR3s in all four CD4+ subsets of Type 1 diabetes patients.

Sequenced sample: naive CD4+ T cells from blood. The clonotype was recovered from a woman younger than 35 with type 1 diabetes. The chain couples TRBV7-9 to TRBJ2-7, with a tentative D call TRBD2 (5 bases). Here the CDR3 reads CASSLWARDSYEQYF. CDR3 nucleotide sequence: TGTGCCAGCAGTCTATGGGCGAGGGATTCCTACGAGCAGTACTTC. The complete variable domain, with remaining parts taken from reference TRBV7-9 and TRBJ2-7, reads DTGVSQNPRHKITKRGQNVTFRCDPISEHNRLYWYRQTLGQGPEFLTYFQNEAQLEKSRLLSDRFSAERPKGSFSTLEIQRTEQGDSAMYLCASSLWARDSYEQYFGPGTRLTVT.